This TCR beta chain was identified in a study of cytomegalovirus exposure and HLA in healthy donors (dated by TCRdb to about 2017). In terms of the full investigation: In an earlier analysis of approximately 500 of the donors, under 300 Gb of sequence data and 95 million to 130 million unique TCR beta sequences from 150 million to 200 million T cells were reported. Around 320 gigabases of sequencing data and approximately 85 million unique TCR sequences were included in an early release covering several hundred HLA-typed donors. The genetic ancestry cluster associated with self-reported Caucasian donors included roughly four fifths of the 398 genotyped donors. The study aimed to test whether cataloging public T cell receptors could reveal signatures of past pathogen exposure. Using immunosequencing, the study profiled T cell repertoires from 666 subjects and related those repertoires to cytomegalovirus serostatus. Besides the first cohort of some 670 subjects, a separate validation cohort made up of about 120 different subjects was used. To predict cytomegalovirus infection status, the study brought together high-throughput TCR immunosequencing, statistical association of individual TCRs with disease status, and machine learning. A later analysis re-analyzed previously published TCR beta repertoires from roughly 600 donors and added high-resolution HLA genotyping to study TCR occurrence patterns. Rather than using new phenotypic data, the later analysis identified candidate immune exposures from TCR beta sequences and from how often those sequences occurred across donors. In an earlier analysis of several hundred of the donors, high-throughput TCR beta sequencing was used to judge whether each TCR beta V gene segment behaved as functional or pseudogenic. Alongside the repertoire data, information on donor age, sex, ethnicity and CMV serostatus was compiled. In a later genetic analysis, genome-wide SNP genotypes for about three fifths of the roughly 670 donors were used, and that subset was treated as a discovery cohort. Every repertoire in the discovery cohort had been generated on one and the same sequencing platform. HLA typing included class I and class II loci at four-digit resolution. The number of typed donors differed by locus: about 620-640 for A, B, C, DRB1 and DQB1; approximately 540 for DQA1; some 590 for DPA1; and roughly 470 for DPB1. A handful of DR-DQ haplotypes were handled as single units for association and clustering because linkage in the cohort was strong. Across around 400 genotyped donors of the cohort, an average of about 240,000 unique TCR beta nucleotide sequences per donor were sequenced, and roughly a sixth of those sequences were non-productive.

The cohort comprised 670 or so healthy bone marrow donors. Cohort members were all nominally healthy when sampled, although unrecorded immune exposures were likely present. The donor was CMV seronegative and was included in the group of approximately 350 seronegative cohort members. Each donor provided a peripheral blood sample, and peripheral blood mononuclear cells were used for TCR beta sequencing. Genomic DNA extraction from the blood cell samples was performed with the Qiagen DNeasy Blood Extraction Kit. What the authors observed across the whole study: According to a later analysis, parvovirus B19, influenza, CMV and Epstein-Barr virus appeared linked to several top co-occurrence clusters. This cohort had only TCR beta chains sequenced, and the lack of alpha or paired-chain data limited which features could be detected. In a later analysis, most CMV-associated TCR beta chains were found to appear HLA-restricted, with HLA associations seemingly driven largely by CMV exposure. In a later analysis, TCR association rates were found to vary across HLA loci, with the most associated TCRs seen for DRB1 alleles and the fewest for HLA-C alleles. According to the authors, the approach could potentially be generalized to other disease states and immunological phenotypes. When HLA alleles, especially DR and DQ, strongly co-occurred, TCR associations were difficult to assign to individual alleles. Fewer than 20 rarely observed V segments, including chromosome 9 orphons, were excluded from the earlier analysis of just under 600 of the donors because counts were too low. Specific HLA alleles were associated with over 15,000 TCR beta sequences at a false discovery rate of 0.05 in a later analysis. In a later analysis, HLA-associated TCR beta chains were found to be more clonally expanded and to have lower generation probabilities than equally common non-associated chains. In a later genetic analysis, fewer N-insertions in productive TCRs were reported among donors in an Asian-associated ancestry cluster than the roughly 700-donor mean. Most TCR sequences were seen in very few donors, while some public TCRs were found in many individuals. Roughly uniform sequencing depth across donors was assumed in presence/absence analyses, although this assumption may not hold. The study gave a list of about 160 TCR beta chains associated with cytomegalovirus. For the cohort, immune exposure information was limited to CMV serostatus. Linkage disequilibrium might explain the correlated functional status among segregating V segments, but an unknown experimental factor could not be ruled out. In vitro tests confirmed that a few of the cytomegalovirus-associated TCR beta chains recognize cytomegalovirus antigens. The sequencing pipeline was judged likely to have produced a cluster of highly shared sequence variants as a technical artifact. A later genetic analysis associated a missense DCLRE1C variant with V-gene and J-gene trimming of TCR beta chains, and an independent cohort replicated the association. Some IMGT-functional V segments, including TRBV6-2 and TRBV6-3, could not be told apart with the 87-base-pair reads, so those segments were excluded. In both the original and validation cohorts, the classifier was reported to diagnose cytomegalovirus status with high specificity and sensitivity. In an earlier analysis of some 550 of the donors, most TCR beta V segments were observed in productive rearrangements about 87% or about 30% of the time, broadly matching IMGT annotations. A further reported finding was that TCR beta sequences accurately predicted the HLA-A and HLA-B alleles for most subjects in the first cohort. HLA typing was unavailable for some donors at each locus, so association tests used only the typed subset.

The germline V gene (reference sequence) supplies CDR1 SEHNR and CDR2 FQNEAQ. Its CDR3 holds 17 amino acids, cysteine through phenylalanine. Only CDR3 DNA is held: 51 bases, read in frame from base 1. Ends trimmed: V by 5 bases, J by 2 bases; bases unmatched to a gene: 11. Library preparation employed the immunoSEQ multiplex PCR assay. A mixture of 60 forward primers for TCR Vbeta segments and 13 reverse primers for TCR Jbeta segments was used in the multiplex PCR. Amplification of the CDR3 region of rearranged TCR beta genes was performed with a multiplex PCR assay on genomic DNA. Amplified TCR beta libraries were sequenced as 87-base-pair reads on the Illumina HiSeq System. The paper's data handling went like this. A later analysis counted approximately 74 million unique TCR beta chains across the 690 or so repertoires, and 9.5 million to 11 million of these chains were shared by at least two donors. To remove PCR and sequencing errors, raw reads were error-corrected and collapsed into unique sequences using a nearest-neighbor algorithm that merged closely related sequences. CDR3 sequences were aligned to IMGT reference sequences to assign V, D and J gene segments. Each retained sequence needed at least a six-nucleotide match to both a V gene segment and a J gene segment. A rearrangement counted as productive if the CDR3 had no stop codons and remained in frame with V and J, and every other rearrangement counted as non-productive. CDR3 was defined according to IMGT convention as the region running from the second conserved V-encoded cysteine to the conserved J-encoded phenylalanine. The earlier analysis of fewer than 700 of the donors excluded sequences that lacked an unambiguous match to a single V gene segment. In an earlier analysis of approximately 590 of the donors, V segments were called functional above 56.7% productive rearrangements and were called segregating when the between-donor standard deviation exceeded 5%. A statistical classification framework was developed to diagnose cytomegalovirus status using the catalog of TCR beta chain sequences. In a later analysis, V and J genes were assigned by comparing TCR nucleotide sequences against IMGT/GENE-DB human TR gene sequences. A later analysis assigned CDR3 sequences and most-parsimonious VDJ recombination scenarios with the TCRdist pipeline. In a later analysis, each TCR beta chain was defined by its CDR3 amino acid sequence together with its V-gene family, and reads without a unique V-gene family were excluded. In a later analysis, fewer than 600 highly shared, low-generation-probability nucleotide sequences were removed to address suspected cross-contamination and a sequencing artifact. For each public chain, a later analysis derived a clonal expansion index from normalized ranks of inferred template counts within each repertoire. In a later analysis, generation probabilities were computed with a VDJ recombination model fitted to out-of-frame rearrangements, and the resulting probabilities were checked against IGoR. A later analysis scored TCR-TCR, TCR-HLA and TCR-CMV co-occurrence with hypergeometric tests, applying a repertoire-size bias correction to TCR pairs. In a later analysis, false discovery rates were estimated by permuting HLA or CMV assignments 20 times. In a later analysis, co-occurring TCRs were grouped using DBSCAN, and TCRdist sequence similarity was added for clustering within HLA-allele-positive subsets. Repertoires with fewer than 30,000 or more than 120,000 public chains, plus five repertoires with anomalous nucleotide sharing, were excluded from co-occurrence clustering. In its TCRdb copy, this immuneACCESS table keeps in-frame sequences only and misses some clones. Where compared with another copy, unresolved V genes explain less than half of these, and the others have no known cause. D and trimming come from the DNA, and the V and J calls and clone size come from that table. The sample has about 130,000 clones on record. The ten largest clones add up to about 2.2% of the sample.

A remark on this clone: Which antigen it targets is not known.

The clonotype originates from a man aged 35 to 55 in good health and CMV-seronegative. Sequences were obtained from PBMCs. The chain joins TRBV7-9 to TRBJ1-4; 7 bases in between match TRBD1. The sequenced DNA: TGTGCCAGCAGCCTCGGAGAGGGGGCGCAGACTAATGAAAAACTGTTTTTT. Its amino acids are CASSLGEGAQTNEKLFF. With all but the CDR3 taken from the reference TRBV7-9 and TRBJ1-4 genes, the full variable domain is: DTGVSQNPRHKITKRGQNVTFRCDPISEHNRLYWYRQTLGQGPEFLTYFQNEAQLEKSRLLSDRFSAERPKGSFSTLEIQRTEQGDSAMYLCASSLGEGAQTNEKLFFGSGTQLSVL.